The rows below give T cell receptor beta chains drawn from one sample of a study of cytomegalovirus exposure and HLA in healthy donors. Some clones are missing from TCRdb's copy, which holds only in-frame ones; the method was immunoSEQ multiplex PCR. The sample contains approximately 90,000 clones, around four fifths of which appear only once. The material sequenced was PBMCs. Receptors originate from a boy between 10 and 17 years old in good health and CMV-seronegative. CDR3s include the opening cysteine and the closing phenylalanine or tryptophan. D genes are given only for firm matches. Rows may omit the clone size; those that give it use once, few, many or a size class.

v_call	j_call	clone_size	d_call	cdr3_nt	cdr3_aa
TRBV5-8	TRBJ1-2	-	-	TGTGCCAGCAGCTCCAGGGATAGCTATGGCTACACCTTC	CASSSRDSYGYTF
TRBV5-6	TRBJ2-3	-	-	TGTGCCAGCAGCTACCGGGATAACACAGATACGCAGTATTTT	CASSYRDNTDTQYF
TRBV6-1	TRBJ1-2	-	TRBD1	TGTGCCAGCAGGGGACAGGAGAATGGCTACACCTTC	CASRGQENGYTF
TRBV9	TRBJ2-5	-	TRBD2	TGTGCCAGCAGCCCAGGACTAGCGGGTGTAGAGACCCAGTACTTC	CASSPGLAGVETQYF
TRBV6-1	TRBJ1-1	few	TRBD1	TGTGCCAGCAGTGAAGGATGGACAGGGTCGAGGACTGAAGCTTTCTTT	CASSEGWTGSRTEAFF
TRBV2	TRBJ2-7	-	TRBD1	TGTGCCAGCAGTGCCTTGGACAGGGATGGGGACGAGCAGTACTTC	CASSALDRDGDEQYF
TRBV2	TRBJ1-1	once	TRBD1	TGTGCCAGCAATCCGCAAAGGGGGCTCACTGAAGCTTTCTTT	CASNPQRGLTEAFF
TRBV7-3	TRBJ2-3	-	TRBD1	TGTGCCAGCAGCCAACAGGGGGGTACAGATACGCAGTATTTT	CASSQQGGTDTQYF
TRBV28	TRBJ1-1	few	-	TGTGCCAGCAGTTTGGGAGGTGAAGCTTTCTTT	CASSLGGEAFF
TRBV4-3	TRBJ2-2	-	TRBD1	TGCGCCAGTAAGAGACAGGGGGTAGGCACCGGGGAGCTGTTTTTT	CASKRQGVGTGELFF
TRBV28	TRBJ2-4	-	-	TGTGCCAGCAGCCAAAACACAGGGTTGGGCGTTAAAAACATTCAGTACTTC	CASSQNTGLGVKNIQYF
TRBV28	TRBJ1-1	-	-	TGTGCCAGCAGTCCCAAACTCGACACTGAAGCTTTCTTT	CASSPKLDTEAFF
TRBV28	TRBJ1-2	-	-	TGTGCCAGCAGTTCTGACAGTTATGGCTACACCTTC	CASSSDSYGYTF
TRBV29-1	TRBJ1-2	-	-	TGCAGCGATCGCAGCGGCGAAGGCTATGGCTACACCTTC	CSDRSGEGYGYTF
TRBV6-6	TRBJ2-5	-	TRBD2	TGTGCCAGCAGCCGGGGGGGGGTCTTACAAGAGACCCAGTACTTC	CASSRGGVLQETQYF
TRBV14	TRBJ1-4	-	-	TGTGCCAGCAGCCAAGATCCCGTCCTTAGTTCCGAAAAACTGTTTTTT	CASSQDPVLSSEKLFF
TRBV28	TRBJ2-7	once	TRBD1	TGTGCCAGCAGTCGGGGCGGGACAGGGGTATTCGAGCAGTACTTC	CASSRGGTGVFEQYF
TRBV2	TRBJ1-2	-	-	TGTGCCAGCAGTGGACAGATTCTCCTAGCTAACTATGGCTACACCTTC	CASSGQILLANYGYTF
TRBV28	TRBJ1-5	-	-	TGTGCCAGTGGGGAGGGACGGAGATATAGCAATCAGCCCCAGCATTTT	CASGEGRRYSNQPQHF
TRBV7-8	TRBJ1-1	few	-	TGTGCCAGCAGCCCTAACAAGGGGCATACGGAAGCTTTCTTT	CASSPNKGHTEAFF